This TCR beta chain was identified in a study of brain T cells in children with intractable seizures. Study outcomes and limitations: Only CDR3 sequence similarity suggested viral specificity, without known HCMV serostatus.

Measured with immunoSEQ multiplex PCR; TCRdb has only the in-frame clones, and not every one. Here the sample spans about 80,000 clones, around 91% being singletons. Comments on this clone: Its antigen remains unknown.

V lost 4 bases and J 4 bases, leaving 10 bases between the germline ends. This CDR3 spans 13 amino acids. In germline, CDR1 is LNHDA, CDR2 SQIVND (reference sequence). Only cases whose brain tissue showed the highest T cell transcript signatures were sequenced. Before surgery, patients took at least one anti-epileptic drug. This chain connects TRBV19 to TRBJ1-1; no firm D call. The material sequenced was peripheral blood, taken at surgery. The receptor comes from a girl aged 2 to 9 with Rasmussen encephalitis and intractable seizures. The CDR3 nucleotides read TGTGCCAGTAGTACCCCGGAGGGCACTGAAGCTTTCTTT. Translating it yields CASSTPEGTEAFF.